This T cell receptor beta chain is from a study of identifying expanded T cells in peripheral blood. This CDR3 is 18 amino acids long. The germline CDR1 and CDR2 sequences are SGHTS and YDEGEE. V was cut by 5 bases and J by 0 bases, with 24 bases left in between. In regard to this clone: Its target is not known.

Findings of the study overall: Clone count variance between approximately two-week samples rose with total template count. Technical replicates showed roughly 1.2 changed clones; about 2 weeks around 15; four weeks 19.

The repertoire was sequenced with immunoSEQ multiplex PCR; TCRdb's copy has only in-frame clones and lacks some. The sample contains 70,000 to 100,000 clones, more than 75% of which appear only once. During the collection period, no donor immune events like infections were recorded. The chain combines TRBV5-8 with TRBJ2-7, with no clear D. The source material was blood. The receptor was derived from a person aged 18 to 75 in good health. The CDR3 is CASSSQPGPAESSYEQYF. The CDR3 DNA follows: TGTGCCAGCAGTTCTCAACCGGGCCCAGCTGAAAGCTCCTACGAGCAGTACTTC.